This is a list of T cell receptor beta chains from one sample in a study of blood T cell repertoires in COVID-19. Profiling relied on immunoSEQ multiplex PCR, and the TCRdb table lists in-frame clones only, not all of them. The sample contains about 220,000 clones, 75% to 90% of which appear only once. The sequenced material came from PBMCs or T cells enriched from blood (not recorded which). These receptors all stem from a middle-aged woman with acute COVID-19. The CDR3 runs from the conserved cysteine through the conserved F or W. Each record gives: J gene, V gene, CDR3 protein.

TRBJ1-2 TRBV6-1 CASSDTGGSYGYTF
TRBJ1-5 TRBV2 CASSERTGVVGQPQHF
TRBJ1-4 TRBV7-2 CASSLALGSGEKLFF
TRBJ2-5 TRBV5-1 CASSLESQGAGETQYF
TRBJ1-6 TRBV27 CASSLTLADRGPHGTLHF
TRBJ1-3 TRBV2 CASRWDSRRDSGNTIYF
TRBJ2-7 TRBV5-4 CASSRKDRLPYEQYF
TRBJ1-1 TRBV12-3/TRBV12-4 CASSPRGRAEAFF
TRBJ2-7 TRBV6-2/TRBV6-3 CASSYSIYEQYF
TRBJ2-2 TRBV7-9 CASSLAGGGNTGELFF
TRBJ1-6 TRBV3-1/TRBV3-2 CASSQDLSGGSPLHF
TRBJ2-1 TRBV18 CASSPKDRVRDNEQFF
TRBJ2-5 TRBV11-2 CASSLAFARAKETQYF
TRBJ1-1 TRBV5-1 CASSLWAGTEAFF
TRBJ2-7 TRBV4-3 CASSQDPGQPLSSYEQYF
TRBJ1-1 TRBV30 CAWSLEGYTEAFF
TRBJ1-2 TRBV6-5 CASGRSGTPNYGYTF
TRBJ1-5 TRBV27 CASRPEGGYSNQPQHF
TRBJ2-3 TRBV5-1 CASRLAGGTDTQYF
TRBJ1-2 TRBV6-2/TRBV6-3 CASSYPYGVVNYGYTF
TRBJ2-3 TRBV6-5 CASREGYSTDTQYF
TRBJ1-4 TRBV18 CASSPPEGGNEKLFF
TRBJ2-5 TRBV3-1/TRBV3-2 CASRQGKETQYF
TRBJ2-3 TRBV7-6 CASSLSGAADTQYF
TRBJ1-1 TRBV19 CASSPPPGNTEAFF
TRBJ2-2 TRBV7-7 CASSGTGGAPGELFF
TRBJ1-1 TRBV5-1 CASSLGRATEAFF
TRBJ1-2 TRBV27 CASSSRQGASSYGYTF
TRBJ1-2 TRBV6-5 CASQFGPHGYTF
TRBJ1-1 TRBV6-1 CASSEVTGYTEAFF
TRBJ2-2 TRBV5-6 CASSFRGPTNTGELFF
TRBJ1-1 TRBV10-1 CASSESKGAGTEAFF
TRBJ2-5 TRBV18 CASSPPSQETQYF
TRBJ1-6 TRBV4-1 CASSQETTYNSPLHF
TRBJ2-1 TRBV7-2 CASSLGLASEQFF
TRBJ1-2 TRBV9 CASSAPTGDGYTF
TRBJ2-3 TRBV9 CASSVVGLAGGISTDTQYF
TRBJ1-1 TRBV27 CASSGGQGVGTEAFF
TRBJ1-4 TRBV6-5 CASTRSGTGGEKLFF
TRBJ1-2 TRBV2 CASPDNSYGYTF
TRBJ2-7 TRBV15 CATRGQGREQYF
TRBJ1-4 TRBV18 CASSETGASTNEKLFF
TRBJ2-2 TRBV6-4 CASSEGLAWGNTGELFF
TRBJ2-2 TRBV24-1 CATSDPTGTGGFAGELFF
TRBJ1-3 TRBV18 CASSPDRSSGNTIYF